The rows below give T cell receptor beta chains drawn from one sample of a study of T cell responses to AZD1222 COVID-19 vaccine. Measured with immunoSEQ multiplex PCR; TCRdb has only the in-frame clones, and not every one. Of 100,000 or so clones in the sample, about 86% were seen once. This sample comprised peripheral blood, obtained on day 0 of AZD1222 vaccination. Receptors were obtained from an adult in good health. Both conserved end residues are part of each CDR3. The order of the fields is J gene, D gene, V gene, clone size, CDR3 protein, CDR3 DNA. The D gene is left open where the match is weak. Part of the rows lack a size; the others show once, few, many or a class for expanded clones.

j_gene: TRBJ2-2; d_gene: -; v_gene: TRBV7-2; abundance: -; CDR3aa: CASSLRPDGELFF; CDR3nt: TGTGCCAGCAGCTTAAGGCCCGACGGGGAGCTGTTTTTT
j_gene: TRBJ1-1; d_gene: TRBD1; v_gene: TRBV3-1/TRBV3-2; abundance: -; CDR3aa: CASSPGTAEAFF; CDR3nt: TGTGCCAGCAGCCCTGGGACAGCTGAAGCTTTCTTT
j_gene: TRBJ2-7; d_gene: -; v_gene: TRBV25-1; abundance: -; CDR3aa: CASSELAGPTYEQYF; CDR3nt: TGTGCCAGCAGTGAATTAGCAGGCCCCACCTACGAGCAGTACTTC
j_gene: TRBJ2-5; d_gene: TRBD2; v_gene: TRBV5-1; abundance: -; CDR3aa: CASSLTGGPRETQYF; CDR3nt: TGCGCCAGCAGCTTGACGGGAGGGCCCCGGGAGACCCAGTACTTC
j_gene: TRBJ1-3; d_gene: -; v_gene: TRBV10-3; abundance: -; CDR3aa: CAMTSVLSGNTIYF; CDR3nt: TGTGCCATGACTAGCGTGCTATCTGGAAACACCATATATTTT
j_gene: TRBJ2-1; d_gene: -; v_gene: TRBV24-1; abundance: few; CDR3aa: CATSESRDGDNEQFF; CDR3nt: TGTGCCACCAGTGAATCCCGGGACGGAGACAATGAGCAGTTCTTC
j_gene: TRBJ1-1; d_gene: TRBD1; v_gene: TRBV27; abundance: -; CDR3aa: CASSLRDRASEAFF; CDR3nt: TGTGCCAGCAGTCTCCGGGACAGGGCGTCTGAAGCTTTCTTT
j_gene: TRBJ1-3; d_gene: -; v_gene: TRBV7-6; abundance: -; CDR3aa: CASSLGPFALGVGGNTIYF; CDR3nt: TGTGCCAGCAGCTTAGGCCCCTTCGCGTTAGGGGTCGGTGGAAACACCATATATTTT
j_gene: TRBJ2-1; d_gene: TRBD2; v_gene: TRBV11-2; abundance: -; CDR3aa: CASSPPEVGAGVRNEQFF; CDR3nt: TGTGCCAGCAGTCCACCAGAAGTAGGAGCGGGAGTGCGAAATGAGCAGTTCTTC
j_gene: TRBJ1-2; d_gene: -; v_gene: TRBV25-1; abundance: -; CDR3aa: CASSEFGADPYGYTF; CDR3nt: TGTGCCAGCAGTGAATTTGGGGCAGACCCCTATGGCTACACCTTC
j_gene: TRBJ1-2; d_gene: -; v_gene: TRBV5-1; abundance: -; CDR3aa: CASSLGGPLYGYTF; CDR3nt: TGCGCCAGCAGCTTGGGGGGACCGCTCTATGGCTACACCTTC
j_gene: TRBJ2-7; d_gene: -; v_gene: TRBV6-5; abundance: -; CDR3aa: CASSYSSPGEGYEQYF; CDR3nt: TGTGCCAGCAGTTACTCTTCCCCGGGAGAGGGTTACGAGCAGTACTTC
j_gene: TRBJ1-2; d_gene: TRBD1; v_gene: TRBV18; abundance: -; CDR3aa: CASSPLGQGVDYGYTF; CDR3nt: TGTGCCAGCTCACCGCTGGGACAGGGGGTCGACTATGGCTACACCTTC
j_gene: TRBJ2-1; d_gene: -; v_gene: TRBV30; abundance: -; CDR3aa: CAWREPASGRSYNEQFF; CDR3nt: TGTGCCTGGAGGGAGCCAGCGAGCGGGCGCTCCTACAATGAGCAGTTCTTC
j_gene: TRBJ2-1; d_gene: -; v_gene: TRBV6-2/TRBV6-3; abundance: -; CDR3aa: CASSWQRTRARNEQFF; CDR3nt: TGTGCCAGCAGTTGGCAGCGAACCCGAGCGCGGAATGAGCAGTTCTTC
j_gene: TRBJ2-3; d_gene: -; v_gene: TRBV6-4; abundance: -; CDR3aa: CASSRSLGDTQYF; CDR3nt: TGTGCCAGCAGTCGGAGTCTGGGGGATACGCAGTATTTT
j_gene: TRBJ1-3; d_gene: -; v_gene: TRBV12-3/TRBV12-4; abundance: -; CDR3aa: CASSLKSGNTIYF; CDR3nt: TGTGCCAGCAGTTTGAAGTCGGGAAACACCATATATTTT
j_gene: TRBJ2-1; d_gene: -; v_gene: TRBV30; abundance: -; CDR3aa: CAWLPWSSHLRNEQFF; CDR3nt: TGTGCCTGGCTGCCCTGGAGCTCACACCTCAGAAATGAGCAGTTCTTC
j_gene: TRBJ1-5; d_gene: TRBD1; v_gene: TRBV16; abundance: -; CDR3aa: CASSQLTPDRYNQPQHF; CDR3nt: TGTGCCAGCAGCCAATTAACTCCGGACAGGTACAATCAGCCCCAGCATTTT
j_gene: TRBJ1-1; d_gene: TRBD1; v_gene: TRBV18; abundance: once; CDR3aa: CASSPGQITTEAFF; CDR3nt: TGTGCCAGCTCCCCGGGACAGATCACCACCGAAGCTTTCTTT
j_gene: TRBJ1-3; d_gene: -; v_gene: TRBV19; abundance: -; CDR3aa: CASTKRGDTIYF; CDR3nt: TGTGCCAGTACGAAGAGGGGGGACACCATATATTTT
j_gene: TRBJ2-7; d_gene: -; v_gene: TRBV27; abundance: -; CDR3aa: CASSFFPSSYEQYF; CDR3nt: TGTGCCAGCAGTTTTTTCCCGAGCTCCTACGAGCAGTACTTC
j_gene: TRBJ2-1; d_gene: -; v_gene: TRBV16; abundance: -; CDR3aa: CASSQYVGEPYNEQFF; CDR3nt: TGTGCCAGCAGCCAATACGTGGGGGAACCCTACAATGAGCAGTTCTTC
j_gene: TRBJ2-7; d_gene: TRBD1; v_gene: TRBV7-9; abundance: once; CDR3aa: CASSPRDRGDEQYF; CDR3nt: TGTGCCAGCAGCCCCCGGGACAGGGGAGACGAGCAGTACTTC
j_gene: TRBJ1-1; d_gene: -; v_gene: TRBV20-1; abundance: -; CDR3aa: CSASGVEAFF; CDR3nt: TGCAGTGCTAGTGGGGTTGAAGCTTTCTTT
j_gene: TRBJ2-1; d_gene: -; v_gene: TRBV14; abundance: few; CDR3aa: CASSLGLRRGNEQFF; CDR3nt: TGTGCCAGCAGCCTGGGATTAAGAAGGGGCAATGAGCAGTTCTTC
j_gene: TRBJ2-7; d_gene: -; v_gene: TRBV11-1; abundance: once; CDR3aa: CASSLVREYEQYF; CDR3nt: TGTGCCAGCAGCTTAGTCCGCGAGTACGAGCAGTACTTC
j_gene: TRBJ2-7; d_gene: TRBD1; v_gene: TRBV9; abundance: few; CDR3aa: CASSASTGQGIYEQYF; CDR3nt: TGTGCCAGCAGCGCGAGTACGGGACAGGGAATTTACGAGCAGTACTTC
j_gene: TRBJ1-5; d_gene: -; v_gene: TRBV28; abundance: -; CDR3aa: CASNPSLGGQPQHF; CDR3nt: TGTGCCAGCAATCCCTCGTTGGGCGGTCAGCCCCAGCATTTT
j_gene: TRBJ2-4; d_gene: -; v_gene: TRBV7-8; abundance: few; CDR3aa: CASSPGLAKNIQYF; CDR3nt: TGTGCCAGCAGCCCGGGACTAGCCAAAAACATTCAGTACTTC
j_gene: TRBJ2-7; d_gene: -; v_gene: TRBV19; abundance: few; CDR3aa: CASGSHYEQYF; CDR3nt: TGTGCCAGCGGGAGTCACTACGAGCAGTACTTC
j_gene: TRBJ2-7; d_gene: -; v_gene: TRBV5-1; abundance: -; CDR3aa: CASSLSSSEDYEQYF; CDR3nt: TGCGCCAGCAGCTTGAGCTCTAGCGAAGACTACGAGCAGTACTTC
j_gene: TRBJ2-3; d_gene: -; v_gene: TRBV9; abundance: -; CDR3aa: CASSVGGGRADTQYF; CDR3nt: TGTGCCAGCAGCGTAGGCGGCGGTAGGGCAGATACGCAGTATTTT
j_gene: TRBJ1-1; d_gene: -; v_gene: TRBV6-2/TRBV6-3; abundance: -; CDR3aa: CASSPRTNMNTEAFF; CDR3nt: TGTGCCAGCAGCCCCCGGACAAACATGAACACTGAAGCTTTCTTT